A single sample gave rise to the 32 T cell receptor beta chains below, sequenced in a study of blood T cell repertoires in COVID-19. Libraries were prepared by immunoSEQ multiplex PCR; TCRdb keeps only in-frame clonotypes and omits some of them. Among roughly 190,000 clones listed, 80% to 90% were seen once. Source material: peripheral blood. The receptors here all came from a woman aged 70-85 years with active or convalescent COVID-19.

This rearrangement joins TRBV5-4 to TRBJ2-7, with D perhaps TRBD2 (5 bases). The CDR3 contains 14 residues. The germline V and J ends were trimmed by 4 bases and 2 bases, with 13 bases remaining between them. Germline-derived CDR1 and CDR2 are SGHNT and YYREEE (reference sequence). The CDR3 bases are TGTGCCAGCAGCGCGCTGGAGGACCCCTACGAGCAGTACTTC. It specifies CASSALEDPYEQYF.

V is TRBV27 and J is TRBJ2-7; maybe TRBD1 (6 bases). The V gene lost 2 bases and the J gene lost 2 bases, with 10 bases spanning the gap. This CDR3 contains 14 residues. Germline loops: CDR1 MNHEY, CDR2 SMNVEV (reference sequence). CDR3 region: CASSLGQGTYEQYF. CDR3 coding DNA: TGTGCCAGCAGTTTAGGGCAGGGGACCTACGAGCAGTACTTC.

The rearrangement joins TRBV2 to TRBJ1-3, with 10 positions matching TRBD1. Germline values: CDR1 SNHLY, CDR2 FYNNEI. Trimming at V came to 5 bases and at J to 2 bases, leaving 6 bases not matched to a gene. The CDR3 is 16 residues long. The chain's CDR3 is CASSQTGTGAGNTIYF. The CDR3 region has the DNA TGTGCCAGCAGTCAAACTGGGACAGGGGCTGGAAACACCATATATTTT.

The V and J genes are TRBV6-5 and TRBJ2-3; perhaps TRBD1 as D (6 bases). The CDR3 totals 15 residues. CDR1 MNHEY and CDR2 SVGAGI come from the germline V gene. V was clipped by 5 bases and J by 3 bases, with 15 bases between them. CDR3 in amino acids: CASSIGGVGTDTQYF. CDR3 DNA: TGTGCCAGCAGTATAGGGGGTGTGGGTACAGATACGCAGTATTTT.

The chain has TRBV28 and TRBJ2-1; TRBD2 matches at 7 bases. The J segment lost 6 bases and the V segment lost 5 bases, leaving 16 bases of the junction unmatched. Germline CDR1 reads MDHEN; CDR2 reads SYDVKM. The CDR3 loop spans 17 amino acids. The CDR3 sequence is CASSKGGRGRGINEQFF. In nucleotides, the CDR3 is TGTGCCAGCAGTAAAGGAGGTCGCGGGAGAGGGATCAATGAGCAGTTCTTC.

V and J are TRBV10-3 and TRBJ1-2; D is unclear. The CDR3 has 15 residues. V lost 4 bases, J lost 3 bases, and 15 bases lay in between. The V gene's germline CDR1 is ENHRY and CDR2 SYGVKD. DNA for the CDR3: TGTGCCATCAGTGTTCGTGGTAGCGGCGACTATGGCTACACCTTC. This sequence encodes CAISVRGSGDYGYTF.

The chain has TRBV2 and TRBJ2-1; 10 nucleotides align to TRBD2. This CDR3 is built from 18 residues. Germline assignment: CDR1 SNHLY and CDR2 FYNNEI. J gave up 7 bases and V 3 bases, and 15 bases lay outside the gene matches. The CDR3 loop reads CASSDPRTSGGVGNEQFF. CDR3 sequence (DNA): TGTGCCAGCAGTGACCCCCGGACTAGCGGCGGAGTGGGGAATGAGCAGTTCTTC.

V and J are TRBV19 and TRBJ1-2; D is perhaps TRBD1 (5 bases). Germline assignment: CDR1 LNHDA and CDR2 SQIVND (reference sequence). V lost 7 bases and J 2 bases, leaving 14 bases between the germline ends. CDR3 length equals 14 residues. CDR3 DNA: TGTGCCAGTAAGTCCCAGGGCGTCAACTATGGCTACACCTTC. Its translation: CASKSQGVNYGYTF. The full variable domain, in which reference TRBV19 and TRBJ1-2 provide the parts outside the CDR3, is DGGITQSPKYLFRKEGQNVTLSCEQNLNHDAMYWYRQDPGQGLRLIYYSQIVNDFQKGDIAEGYSVSREKKESFPLTVTSAQKNPTAFYLCASKSQGVNYGYTFGSGTRLTVV.

This clone came up once. The rearrangement uses TRBV5-4 and TRBJ1-2; 7 positions agree with TRBD1. From germline, CDR1 is SGHNT and CDR2 YYREEE (reference sequence). The CDR3 consists of 16 residues. V shed 0 bases and J 0 bases; nucleotides not matched to a gene: 5. In DNA, the CDR3 is TGTGCCAGCAGCTTGGGGACAGGTCGTGCTAACTATGGCTACACCTTC. Its translation is CASSLGTGRANYGYTF. Using reference TRBV5-4 and TRBJ1-2 for the parts outside the CDR3, the full variable domain is ETGVTQSPTHLIKTRGQQVTLRCSSQSGHNTVSWYQQALGQGPQFIFQYYREEENGRGNFPPRFSGLQFPNYSSELNVNALELDDSALYLCASSLGTGRANYGYTFGSGTRLTVV.

The rearrangement joins TRBV30 to TRBJ1-2, with 9 bases aligning to TRBD1. V was pared by 0 bases and J by 4 bases, with 6 bases of the junction left unmatched. This CDR3 is 15 amino acids long. CDR1 and CDR2 from the germline V gene are GTSNPN and SVGIG (reference sequence). This CDR3 reads CAWSVPGTGSYGYTF. CDR3 DNA: TGTGCCTGGAGTGTACCGGGGACAGGGAGCTATGGCTACACCTTC.

J is TRBJ1-2 and V is TRBV9; perhaps TRBD1 as D (6 bases). Between the trimmed V and J ends, which lost 0 bases and 1 base, there was a span of 7 bases. Germline CDR1 reads SGDLS; CDR2 reads YYNGEE. This CDR3 has 14 residues. The CDR3 DNA follows: TGTGCCAGCAGCGTAGGAGGGGGTAACTATGGCTACACCTTC. Protein: CASSVGGGNYGYTF.

This chain connects TRBV12-3 or TRBV12-4 to TRBJ2-5, with 7 bases aligning to TRBD1. The CDR3 totals 13 residues. V gave up 1 base and J gave up 7 bases; unmatched junction bases: 3. CDR3 in amino acids: CASSLGAGGTQYF. The CDR3 DNA reads as TGTGCCAGCAGTTTAGGGGCAGGGGGGACCCAGTACTTC.

A remark on this clone: This sequence may be a read error, since a much larger clone differs from it by one base. The CDR3 protein is CASSQILAGETQYF. CDR3 in DNA: TGTGCCAGCAGCCAAATACTAGCGGGAGAGACCCAGTACTTC. V usage is TRBV3-1 (or the pseudogene TRBV3-2) and J usage is TRBJ2-5; 9 bases fit TRBD2. This CDR3 comprises 14 residues. V gave up 2 bases and J gave up 4 bases; unmatched junction bases: 2. Per the germline V gene, CDR1 is LGHDT and CDR2 is YNNKEL (reference sequence).

This rearrangement joins TRBV20-1 to TRBJ2-7, with D perhaps matching TRBD1 (5 bases). The ends were cut back, 3 bases at V and 6 bases at J, with 15 bases in the middle. The CDR3 is 13 amino acids. In germline, CDR1 is DFQATT, CDR2 SNEGSKA (reference sequence). Written as DNA, the CDR3 is TGCAGTGCTAGTAGTGGATGGGGCGGCGAGCAGTACTTC. It specifies CSASSGWGGEQYF.

A single count supports this clone. This chain connects TRBV6-5 to TRBJ1-5; possibly TRBD1 for D (6 bases). The CDR3 loop spans 15 amino acids. Germline lookup yields CDR1 MNHEY and CDR2 SVGAGI. The germline V and J ends were trimmed by 6 bases and 5 bases, with 17 bases remaining between them. The CDR3 loop is CASRQGIGPYQPQHF. The CDR3, as DNA: TGTGCCAGCAGACAGGGAATAGGACCCTATCAGCCCCAGCATTTT.

V is TRBV6-1 and J is TRBJ2-3; 14 bases are a match to TRBD2. V shed 5 bases, J shed 1 base, and the junction held 8 bases outside the gene matches. CDR1 MNHNS and CDR2 SASEGT come from the germline V gene. This CDR3 region has 18 residues. The CDR3 protein is CASSKGTSGRGRTDTQYF. The CDR3 region has the DNA TGTGCCAGCAGTAAAGGGACTAGCGGGAGAGGTCGCACAGATACGCAGTATTTT.

The rearrangement joins TRBV7-9 to TRBJ2-7; the D gene is possibly TRBD1 (6 bases). The V gene lost 1 base and the J gene lost 0 bases, with 10 bases spanning the gap. The germline V gene has CDR1 SEHNR and CDR2 FQNEAQ (reference sequence). The CDR3 length is 15 residues. The CDR3 loop is CASSLVVRGSYEQYF. The CDR3 bases are TGTGCCAGCAGCTTAGTTGTCAGGGGCTCCTACGAGCAGTACTTC.

This chain connects TRBV28 to TRBJ1-2; no clear D. V was shortened by 10 bases and J by 7 bases, with 16 bases between the two germline ends. There are 12 residues in the CDR3. Germline-derived CDR1 and CDR2 are MDHEN and SYDVKM. The CDR3 DNA is TGTGCCACAACCCCCCCCGCGCCTGGCTACACCTTC. It is translated as CATTPPAPGYTF.

This chain uses TRBV19 with TRBJ1-3; 12 bases line up with TRBD1. V lost 10 bases and J lost 0; bases outside the gene matches: 13. Germline lookup yields CDR1 LNHDA and CDR2 SQIVND (reference sequence). This CDR3 is 18 amino acids long. CDR3 sequence reads: CATRNRSGQGASGNTIYF. DNA for the CDR3: TGTGCCACTCGGAATAGATCGGGACAGGGGGCCTCTGGAAACACCATATATTTT.

The V call is TRBV5-1, the J call TRBJ1-3; 9 bases align to TRBD1. Per germline, CDR1 SGHRS and CDR2 YFSETQ. The CDR3 runs 17 residues. Trimming removed 4 bases from V and 3 bases from J; junction bases left unmatched: 11. CDR3 sequence: CASSPDRGNFGGNTIYF. CDR3 sequence (DNA): TGCGCCAGCAGCCCGGACAGGGGTAATTTCGGTGGAAACACCATATATTTT.

In its sample, this clone was seen once. The rearrangement links TRBV2 to TRBJ2-6; the D gene is possibly TRBD1 (5 bases). Germline-derived CDR1 and CDR2 are SNHLY and FYNNEI. This CDR3 is built from 16 residues. V was cut by 5 bases and J by 0 bases, with 11 bases left in between. In DNA, the CDR3 is TGTGCCAGCAGTAAACGACAGCTCTCTGGGGCCAACGTCCTGACTTTC. Translated: CASSKRQLSGANVLTF.

This clone was seen more than once but under ten times. The chain combines TRBV27 with TRBJ2-5, with no clear D. Germline values: CDR1 MNHEY, CDR2 SMNVEV (reference sequence). CDR3 length: 13 residues. The V end lost 8 bases, the J end lost 0 bases, and 10 bases lay between the germline ends. CDR3 amino acids: CASQRRHQETQYF. The CDR3 bases are TGTGCCAGCCAGCGTCGCCACCAAGAGACCCAGTACTTC.

The chain links TRBV7-9 to TRBJ2-7, with TRBD2 as a possible D gene (6 bases). Looked up from germline, CDR1 is SEHNR and CDR2 is FQNEAQ (reference sequence). V lost 7 bases to trimming and J lost 5 bases, with 27 bases between them. This CDR3 has 17 residues. The CDR3 loop is CASMPGLREPWGDEQYF. CDR3 sequence (DNA): TGTGCCAGCATGCCGGGACTCAGAGAGCCGTGGGGCGACGAGCAGTACTTC.

This chain links TRBV9 with TRBJ1-2; 7 bases align to TRBD1. Germline lookup yields CDR1 SGDLS and CDR2 YYNGEE. Trimming removed 4 bases from V and 5 bases from J; junction bases left unmatched: 8. This CDR3 has 14 residues. As DNA, the CDR3 is TGTGCCAGCAGCCCCCAGGGGGTCCTTTATGGCTACACCTTC. This codes for CASSPQGVLYGYTF.

The V call is TRBV4-1, the J call TRBJ1-2; no firm D call. Per the germline V gene, CDR1 is MGHRA and CDR2 is YSYEKL. The CDR3 consists of 16 residues. The ends were cut back, 4 bases at V and 5 bases at J, with 20 bases in the middle. The CDR3 here is CASSPGQIREHYGYTF. The CDR3 bases are TGCGCCAGCAGCCCCGGGCAAATCCGGGAACATTATGGCTACACCTTC.

The chain links TRBV30 to TRBJ2-3; D may be TRBD2 (6 bases). The germline V and J ends were trimmed by 4 bases and 2 bases, with 16 bases remaining between them. CDR1 is GTSNPN and CDR2 is SVGIG in the germline V gene (reference sequence). The CDR3 has 15 amino acids. DNA of the CDR3: TGTGCCTGGAACAACGGACTACTCTACACAGATACGCAGTATTTT. The encoded protein is CAWNNGLLYTDTQYF.

The chain links TRBV5-1 to TRBJ2-3; 12 bases map to TRBD2. With 4 bases clipped from V and 3 bases from J, the junction kept 3 bases outside the gene matches. Germline V gene sequence: CDR1 SGHRS, CDR2 YFSETQ. The length of the CDR3 is 15 residues. The CDR3, as DNA: TGCGCCAGCAGCCTAGGGACTAGCGGGACAGATACGCAGTATTTT. This translates into CASSLGTSGTDTQYF.

The chain has TRBV6-5 and TRBJ1-4, with 10 bases that match TRBD1. The germline gives CDR1 MNHEY, CDR2 SVGAGI. Unmatched junction bases numbered 4, after V lost 7 bases and J lost 5 bases. The length of the CDR3 is 14 residues. The CDR3: CASNWDRGNEKLFF. CDR3 nucleotide sequence: TGTGCCAGCAATTGGGACAGGGGAAATGAAAAACTGTTTTTT.

This chain joins TRBV20-1 and TRBJ2-1; the match to TRBD2 covers 8 bases. The V gene's germline CDR1 is DFQATT and CDR2 SNEGSKA (reference sequence). The trim removed 3 bases at V and 5 bases at J, leaving 9 bases unmatched. The CDR3 extends over 15 amino acids. DNA of the CDR3: TGCAGTGCTAGTAGGGGGACTAGTGGGGACAATGAGCAGTTCTTC. Encoded protein: CSASRGTSGDNEQFF.

The rearrangement uses TRBV6-6 and TRBJ1-1; 8 nucleotides align to TRBD1. V was clipped by 6 bases and J by 5 bases; unmatched bases: 8. Per germline, CDR1 MNHNY and CDR2 SVGAGI (reference sequence). The CDR3 spans 14 residues. The CDR3 loop is CASSQTRQGTEAFF. For the CDR3, the DNA is TGTGCCAGCAGCCAAACCCGACAGGGGACTGAAGCTTTCTTT.

This sequence joins TRBV6-1 and TRBJ2-1; 10 positions agree with TRBD2. The CDR3 is 17 amino acids. Germline CDR1 and CDR2: MNHNS and SASEGT. V dropped 3 bases and J dropped 8; count of bases not matched to a gene: 13. The CDR3 bases are TGTGCCAGCAGTGAGTTTAGGTGGACTAGCGGTCTCGATGAGCAGTTCTTC. It encodes CASSEFRWTSGLDEQFF.

This rearrangement joins TRBV7-5 to TRBJ2-5; no check of the table's D call, TRBD1, against the DNA was made. TRBV7-5 is annotated as a pseudogene. The CDR3 sequence is 16 residues long. CDR3 bases: TGTGTCAGAAGCATCGGACAGGGGCCGTACCAAGAGACCCAGTACTTC. Its protein product is CVRSIGQGPYQETQYF.